This is a list of T cell receptor beta chains from one sample in a study of TIL therapy for anti-PD-1-resistant metastatic lung cancer. The repertoire was sequenced with immunoSEQ multiplex PCR; TCRdb's copy has only in-frame clones and lacks some. The top ten hold about 5% of the sample, which has about 57,000 clones, 70% to 85% seen once. Sequences were derived from blood, sampled at baseline. The source of these receptors is a woman aged 25-85 years with non-small cell lung cancer. Both conserved end residues are part of each CDR3. A D gene is named only where the DNA matches it firmly. Not all rows give a size; the values are once, few, many and, for expanded clones, a class.

>.|TRBJ1-5|.|13|TRBV7-3
CASSWDNNQPQHF
TGTGCCAGCAGCTGGGACAATAATCAGCCCCAGCATTTT
>few|TRBJ1-2|.|15|TRBV27
CASSLYQGSNYGYTF
TGTGCCAGCAGTTTATACCAGGGTAGTAACTATGGCTACACCTTC
>.|TRBJ1-2|.|14|TRBV2
CASRWDQSNYGYTF
TGTGCCAGCAGATGGGACCAATCTAACTATGGCTACACCTTC
>once|TRBJ2-5|TRBD2|16|TRBV5-1
CASSLAASGGGETQYF
TGCGCCAGCAGTTTGGCGGCTAGCGGGGGGGGAGAGACCCAGTACTTC
>.|TRBJ1-2|.|13|TRBV28
CASTQRGDYGYTF
TGTGCCAGCACCCAACGGGGGGACTATGGCTACACCTTC
>.|TRBJ2-3|.|15|TRBV11-3
CASSLGDGRTDTQYF
TGTGCCAGCAGCTTAGGAGACGGCCGCACAGATACGCAGTATTTT
>few|TRBJ1-1|TRBD1|15|TRBV11-3
CASSLSGQGNTEAFF
TGTGCCAGCAGCTTAAGCGGACAGGGGAACACTGAAGCTTTCTTT
>few|TRBJ1-4|.|14|TRBV19
CASSIGGASEKLFF
TGTGCCAGTAGTATCGGGGGCGCGAGTGAAAAACTGTTTTTT
>.|TRBJ1-2|.|14|TRBV7-2
CASSQARVLYGYTF
TGTGCCAGCAGCCAGGCCAGGGTGTTATATGGCTACACCTTC
>.|TRBJ2-7|.|13|TRBV15
CATSRERPSEQYF
TGTGCCACCAGCAGAGAACGCCCGAGCGAGCAGTACTTC
>.|TRBJ2-6|.|16|TRBV5-8
CASSVGHTSGANVLTF
TGTGCCAGCAGCGTAGGACACACCTCTGGGGCCAACGTCCTGACTTTC
>.|TRBJ1-2|.|14|TRBV6-1
CASSPTQESYGYTF
TGTGCCAGCAGTCCAACACAGGAGTCCTATGGCTACACCTTC
>.|TRBJ2-6|TRBD1|17|TRBV5-1
CASSLVDRSSGANVLTF
TGCGCCAGCAGCTTGGTGGACAGGTCCTCTGGGGCCAACGTCCTGACTTTC
>.|TRBJ2-5|.|15|TRBV18
CASSPEGAYQETQYF
TGTGCCAGCTCACCGGAAGGGGCCTACCAAGAGACCCAGTACTTC
>once|TRBJ2-7|.|14|TRBV5-6
CASSFCWGIYEQYF
TGTGCCAGCAGCTTTTGTTGGGGCATCTACGAGCAGTACTTC
>.|TRBJ1-5|.|13|TRBV28
CASSTQDPKPQHF
TGTGCCAGCAGTACCCAGGACCCCAAACCCCAGCATTTT
>.|TRBJ2-1|TRBD1|15|TRBV6-1
CASSAPGQGASEQFF
TGTGCCAGCAGTGCCCCGGGACAGGGGGCTAGTGAGCAGTTCTTC
>.|TRBJ2-3|.|13|TRBV7-6
CASAGSRSDTQYF
TGTGCCAGTGCCGGGAGTAGGTCAGATACGCAGTATTTT
>.|TRBJ2-5|.|12|TRBV7-8
CASSPYQETQYF
TGTGCCAGCAGCCCGTACCAAGAGACCCAGTACTTC
>.|TRBJ2-3|TRBD1|14|TRBV5-1
CASWDSSYTDTQYF
TGCGCCAGCTGGGACAGCTCCTACACAGATACGCAGTATTTT
>.|TRBJ1-5|.|16|TRBV28
CASSFKEPKVNQPQHF
TGTGCCAGCAGTTTTAAAGAACCGAAAGTCAATCAGCCCCAGCATTTT
>.|TRBJ1-6|.|15|TRBV5-1
CASSLGEAYNSPLHF
TGCGCCAGCAGCTTGGGAGAGGCCTATAATTCACCCCTCCACTTT
>few|TRBJ2-5|TRBD1|16|TRBV11-2
CASSLAGQGAKWTQYF
TGTGCCAGCAGCTTAGCGGGACAGGGGGCGAAGTGGACCCAGTACTTC